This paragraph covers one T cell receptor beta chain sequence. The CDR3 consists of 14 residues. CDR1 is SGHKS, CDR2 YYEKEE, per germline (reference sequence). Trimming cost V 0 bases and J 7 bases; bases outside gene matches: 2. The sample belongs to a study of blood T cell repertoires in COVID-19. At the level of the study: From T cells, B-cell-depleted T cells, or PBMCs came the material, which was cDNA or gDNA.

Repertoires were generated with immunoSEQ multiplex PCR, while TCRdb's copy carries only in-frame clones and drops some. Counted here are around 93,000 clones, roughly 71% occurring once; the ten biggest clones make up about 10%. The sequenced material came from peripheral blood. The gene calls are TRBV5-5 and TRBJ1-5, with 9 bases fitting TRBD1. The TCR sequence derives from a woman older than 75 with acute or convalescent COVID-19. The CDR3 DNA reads TGTGCCAGCAGCTTGGGACAGGGGGGGCAGCCCCAGCATTTT. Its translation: CASSLGQGGQPQHF.